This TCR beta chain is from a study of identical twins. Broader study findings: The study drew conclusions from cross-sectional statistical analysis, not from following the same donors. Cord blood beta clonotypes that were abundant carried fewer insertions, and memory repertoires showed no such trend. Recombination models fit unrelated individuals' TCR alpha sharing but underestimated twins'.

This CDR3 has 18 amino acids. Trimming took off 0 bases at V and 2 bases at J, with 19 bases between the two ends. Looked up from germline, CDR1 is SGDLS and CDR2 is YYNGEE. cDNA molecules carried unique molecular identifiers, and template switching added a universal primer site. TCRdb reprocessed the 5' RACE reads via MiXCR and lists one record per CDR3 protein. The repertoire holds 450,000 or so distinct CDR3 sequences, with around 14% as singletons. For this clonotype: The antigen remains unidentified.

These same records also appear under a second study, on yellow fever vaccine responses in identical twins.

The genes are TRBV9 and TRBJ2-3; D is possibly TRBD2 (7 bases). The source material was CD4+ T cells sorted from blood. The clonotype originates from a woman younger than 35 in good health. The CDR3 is CASSVATLGGGHTDTQYF. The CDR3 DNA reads TGTGCCAGCAGCGTAGCTACTCTGGGAGGGGGACACACAGATACGCAGTATTTT.